Here is one T cell receptor (beta chain) with its context. These data are taken from a study of blood T cell repertoires in COVID-19. The CDR3 sequence is 21 residues long. Germline V gene data show CDR1 as LGHNT and CDR2 as FRNRAP. V was pared by 0 bases and J by 2 bases, with 25 bases between. Libraries were prepared by immunoSEQ multiplex PCR; TCRdb keeps only in-frame clonotypes and omits some of them. The sample contains tens of thousands of clones, about 84% of which appear only once. V gene TRBV12-5 combines with J gene TRBJ2-2; D remains ambiguous. Sample: peripheral blood. The TCR was taken from a man aged 55 to 69 with acute or convalescent COVID-19. The DNA of the CDR3 is TGTGCTAGTGGTTTGGTACTTCCTTATGTCGGGTTTCGCGTTAACACCGGGGAGCTGTTTTTT. It is translated as CASGLVLPYVGFRVNTGELFF.